The clone carrying this T cell receptor (beta chain) was counted between two and nine times. The data derive from a study of spatial heterogeneity in lung cancer. Indicated time point: sample taken at primary tumor resection. Frozen PBMC, nontumor lung or tumor provided whole RNA, which was sequenced unsorted. TCRdb independently ran MiXCR on the 5' RACE reads; one entry per CDR3 protein. The sample lists about 85,000 distinct CDR3 sequences, approximately 21% seen once, with around 6.6% in the top ten. This CDR3 is built from 14 residues. Germline assignment: CDR1 ENHRY and CDR2 SYGVKD. The V segment lost 10 bases and the J segment 2 bases; nucleotides outside the gene matches: 8.

The clonotype comes from a male donor with early-stage non-small cell lung cancer. The chain has TRBV10-3 and TRBJ2-1; TRBD1 agrees at 7 bases. The sample here was PBMCs, taken at surgery. This chain's CDR3 is CATDQGTAYNEQFF. The DNA of the CDR3 is TGTGCCACGGACCAGGGGACAGCCTACAATGAGCAGTTCTTC.